Presented here are 19 T cell receptor beta chains from one specimen sequenced in a study of T-cell reconstitution after alpha-beta-depleted transplantation in children. Unique molecular identifiers were used in preparing the TCRbeta library. Via MiXCR, TCRdb re-called the PCR reads, giving one row per CDR3 protein. The sample shows approximately 800,000 distinct CDR3 sequences, less than 20% of them seen only once. The sequences come from PBMCs, mostly from graft donor cells, collected 360 days after TCRalphabeta/CD19-depleted stem cell transplant. These receptors all stem from a male patient younger than 18 who had a stem cell transplant for acute lymphoblastic leukemia, so the T cells may come from the graft donor.

The sample holds a few counts of this clonotype. CDR3 loop: CASSYSGRVTGRYEQYF. The CDR3 DNA is TGTGCCAGCAGTTACTCTGGCAGGGTGACAGGTCGCTACGAGCAGTACTTC. The chain links TRBV6-5 to TRBJ2-7, with D tentatively TRBD1 (6 bases). Trimming stripped 0 bases from V and 3 bases from J, with 18 bases between. This CDR3 has 17 amino acids. Per the germline V gene, CDR1 is MNHEY and CDR2 is SVGAGI.

This clonotype was seen only once. This chain connects TRBV11-1 to TRBJ2-5; TRBD2 matches at 8 bases. The germline CDR1 and CDR2 sequences are SGHAT and FQDESV (reference sequence). CDR3 length: 13 residues. V shed 2 bases, J shed 6 bases, and the junction held 2 bases outside the gene matches. The CDR3 DNA is TGTGCCAGCAGCTTAAGCGGGAGAAAGACCCAGTACTTC. Translated, it gives CASSLSGRKTQYF.

This clonotype was picked up one time. The J gene is TRBJ1-1, the V gene TRBV12-3 or TRBV12-4; D possibly corresponds to TRBD1 (6 bases). The CDR3 sequence is 14 residues long. Trimming cost V 5 bases and J 6 bases, with 16 bases left between them. This CDR3 reads CASSPTSTGAEAFF. CDR3 coding DNA: TGTGCCAGCAGTCCGACCTCGACAGGAGCTGAAGCTTTCTTT.

This clonotype was counted only a few times. The CDR3 nucleotides are TGTGCCAGCAGTTACGCCAGGGTTTCTGACTATGGCTACACCTTC. As protein: CASSYARVSDYGYTF. This chain links TRBV6-5 with TRBJ1-2; D perhaps matches TRBD1 (5 bases). The CDR3 length is 15 residues. In germline, CDR1 is MNHEY, CDR2 SVGAGI. The V end lost 2 bases, the J end lost 3 bases, and 13 bases lay between the germline ends.

This clonotype has just a few counts. The chain couples TRBV6-5 to TRBJ1-3; D is uncertain. The CDR3 is 15 amino acids. Germline V CDR1 and CDR2: MNHEY, SVGAGI. With 2 bases removed from V and 2 bases from J, the gap between germline ends came to 10 bases. CDR3 DNA: TGTGCCAGCAGTTACCTCGCTGGAGCTGGAAACACCATATATTTT. Residues: CASSYLAGAGNTIYF.

This clonotype was seen more than once but under ten times. The rearrangement joins TRBV7-8 to TRBJ2-5; the D gene is possibly TRBD2 (5 bases). V dropped 6 bases and J dropped 1 base, with 18 bases sitting between them. This CDR3 comprises 16 residues. From germline, CDR1 is SGHVS and CDR2 FQNEAQ. CDR3: CASSPAGGRSQETQYF. CDR3 nucleotides: TGTGCCAGCAGTCCCGCGGGCGGACGTAGCCAAGAGACCCAGTACTTC. Full variable domain (remainder filled in from reference TRBV7-8 and TRBJ2-5): GAGVSQSPRYKVAKRGQDVALRCDPISGHVSLFWYQQALGQGPEFLTYFQNEAQLDKSGLPSDRFFAERPEGSVSTLKIQRTQQEDSAVYLCASSPAGGRSQETQYFGPGTRLLVL.

This clonotype was seen many times. V and J are TRBV7-9 and TRBJ2-7; D remains ambiguous. Germline-derived CDR1 and CDR2 are SEHNR and FQNEAQ (reference sequence). This CDR3 comprises 14 residues. V shed 1 base and J shed 2 bases, with 9 bases lying between them. The CDR3 nucleotides read TGTGCCAGCAGCTTAGTTGCAGATCCCTACGAGCAGTACTTC. Amino acid sequence: CASSLVADPYEQYF.

This clonotype was recorded a few times. V is TRBV29-1 and J is TRBJ2-1; TRBD2 agrees at 9 bases. The CDR3 runs 12 residues. The junction had 2 bases not matched to a gene; V was cut back by 4 bases and J by 7 bases. CDR1 and CDR2 (germline): SQVTM, ANQGSEA. The CDR3 loop is CSVGTSVNEQFF. Written as DNA, the CDR3 is TGCAGCGTTGGGACTAGCGTTAATGAGCAGTTCTTC.

The chain joins TRBV6-1 to TRBJ2-2, with a possible D match to TRBD1 (6 bases). Trimming took 4 bases from V and 5 from J, leaving 14 bases between them. Germline loops: CDR1 MNHNS, CDR2 SASEGT. CDR3 length: 15 amino acids. CDR3 DNA sequence: TGTGCCAGCAGTGTAGGACAGACACAGACCGGGGAGCTGTTTTTT. Its translation: CASSVGQTQTGELFF.

This clonotype was found a few times. The chain joins TRBV6-5 to TRBJ2-3; D unclear. Germline CDR1 reads MNHEY; CDR2 reads SVGAGI. The CDR3 spans 14 residues. V gave up 0 bases and J gave up 6 bases, with 10 bases separating them. CDR3 residues: CASSYSPSGDTQYF. As DNA, the CDR3 is TGTGCCAGCAGTTACTCCCCGAGTGGGGATACGCAGTATTTT.

The genes are TRBV27 and TRBJ1-5, with 9 bases matching TRBD1. Germline V gives CDR1 MNHEY, CDR2 SMNVEV (reference sequence). The CDR3 contains 17 residues. The V gene end was trimmed by 6 bases and the J gene end by 4 bases; junction bases not matched to a gene: 13. The CDR3 DNA is TGTGCCAGCAGGAGGACAGGGGCCCAAGTGGGGAATCAGCCCCAGCATTTT. Translating gives CASRRTGAQVGNQPQHF.

This clonotype appeared a few times. The CDR3 nucleotides read TGTGCCACCAGCAGAGATCGGCAGGGATACGAGCAGTACTTC. Amino acid sequence: CATSRDRQGYEQYF. The rearrangement uses TRBV15 and TRBJ2-7; the D gene is possibly TRBD1 (5 bases). This CDR3 contains 14 residues. In germline, CDR1 is LNHNV, CDR2 YYDKDF (reference sequence). The V and J ends lost 0 bases and 4 bases respectively, with 10 bases between them.

This clonotype was detected only a few times. J is TRBJ2-2 and V is TRBV20-1; 8 positions agree with TRBD2. V shed 3 bases, J shed 5 bases, and the junction held 5 bases outside the gene matches. Germline CDR1 DFQATT, CDR2 SNEGSKA (reference sequence). The CDR3 covers 14 residues. CDR3 protein: CSASAGRGTGELFF. The CDR3 DNA reads TGCAGTGCTAGTGCCGGGAGGGGTACCGGGGAGCTGTTTTTT.

The chain carries TRBV7-9 and TRBJ2-2; 9 bases map to TRBD2. The ends lost 6 bases at V and 7 bases at J; junction bases unmatched: 9. This CDR3 is built from 15 residues. The V gene's germline CDR1 is SEHNR and CDR2 FQNEAQ (reference sequence). CDR3 residues: CASRVAGEVIGELFF. For the CDR3, the DNA is TGTGCCAGCAGGGTAGCGGGAGAAGTCATCGGGGAGCTGTTTTTT.

This clonotype turned up a few times. This chain uses TRBV12-3 or TRBV12-4 with TRBJ1-4; D perhaps matches TRBD1 (5 bases). V was clipped by 4 bases and J by 7 bases, with 13 bases between them. This CDR3 region has 14 residues. CDR3: CASSSRGFGEKLFF. The CDR3, as DNA: TGTGCCAGCAGTTCGAGGGGCTTCGGTGAAAAACTGTTTTTT.

This chain connects TRBV2 to TRBJ1-5, with a tentative D call TRBD1 (5 bases). CDR1 is SNHLY, CDR2 FYNNEI, per germline. This CDR3 spans 15 amino acids. V was clipped by 1 base and J by 3 bases, with 10 bases between them. CDR3 sequence: CASSEGGTPNQPQHF. DNA of the CDR3: TGTGCCAGCAGTGAAGGGGGGACCCCCAATCAGCCCCAGCATTTT. Looking up the rest from reference TRBV2 and TRBJ1-5 gives the full variable domain: EPEVTQTPSHQVTQMGQEVILRCVPISNHLYFYWYRQILGQKVEFLVSFYNNEISEKSEIFDDQFSVERPDGSNFTLKIRSTKLEDSAMYFCASSEGGTPNQPQHFGDGTRLSIL.

The chain carries TRBV3-1 and TRBJ2-1, with TRBD2 matching over 8 bases. Germline V gene sequence: CDR1 LGHDT, CDR2 YNNKEL (reference sequence). This CDR3 region has 16 residues. Trimming took 1 base from V and 10 from J; bases not matched to a gene: 12. The CDR3 DNA reads TGTGCCAGCAGCCAAGGAAATTACATAGCGGGACCGGAGCAGTTCTTC. Encoded protein: CASSQGNYIAGPEQFF.

The rearrangement joins TRBV20-1 to TRBJ1-5; no definite D call. The V gene lost 0 bases and the J gene lost 4 bases, with 13 bases spanning the gap. This CDR3 contains 15 residues. Looked up from germline, CDR1 is DFQATT and CDR2 is SNEGSKA (reference sequence). The CDR3 DNA reads as TGCAGTGCTAGAGAGGGAAGGGCAGTGAATCAGCCCCAGCATTTT. Translation: CSAREGRAVNQPQHF.

This clonotype was counted a few times. J is TRBJ2-4 and V is TRBV20-1; 7 positions agree with TRBD1. Germline V gene sequence: CDR1 DFQATT, CDR2 SNEGSKA (reference sequence). There are 16 residues in the CDR3. V lost 0 bases to trimming and J lost 2 bases; unmatched junction nucleotides: 7. CDR3 residues: CSARETGDRTKNIQYF. The CDR3 nucleotides read TGCAGTGCTAGAGAGACTGGGGACAGAACCAAAAACATTCAGTACTTC.